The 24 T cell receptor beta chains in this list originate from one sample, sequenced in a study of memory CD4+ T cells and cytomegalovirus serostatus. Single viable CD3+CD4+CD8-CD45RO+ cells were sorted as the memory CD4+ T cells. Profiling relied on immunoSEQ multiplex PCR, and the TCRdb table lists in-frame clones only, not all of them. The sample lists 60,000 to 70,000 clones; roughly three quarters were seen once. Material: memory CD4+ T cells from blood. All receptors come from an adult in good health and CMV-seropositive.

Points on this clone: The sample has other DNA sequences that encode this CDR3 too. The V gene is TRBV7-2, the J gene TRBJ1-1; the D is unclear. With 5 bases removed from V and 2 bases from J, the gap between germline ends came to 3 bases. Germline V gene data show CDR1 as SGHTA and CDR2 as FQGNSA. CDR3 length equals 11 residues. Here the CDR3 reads CASSLNTEAFF. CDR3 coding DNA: TGTGCCAGCAGCCTTAACACTGAAGCTTTCTTT. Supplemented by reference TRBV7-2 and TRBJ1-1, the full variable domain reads GAGVSQSPSNKVTEKGKDVELRCDPISGHTALYWYRQSLGQGLEFLIYFQGNSAPDKSGLPSDRFSAERTGGSVSTLTIQRTQQEDSAVYLCASSLNTEAFFGQGTRLTVV.

CDR3 residues: CASSLYAGNEQFF. In DNA form, the CDR3 reads TGTGCCAGCAGCTTATATGCGGGCAATGAGCAGTTCTTC. This chain joins TRBV11-2 and TRBJ2-1; the D gene is possibly TRBD2 (5 bases). The CDR3 has 13 amino acids. Between the trimmed V and J ends, which lost 2 bases and 6 bases, there was a span of 8 bases. Germline lookup yields CDR1 SGHAT and CDR2 FQNNGV.

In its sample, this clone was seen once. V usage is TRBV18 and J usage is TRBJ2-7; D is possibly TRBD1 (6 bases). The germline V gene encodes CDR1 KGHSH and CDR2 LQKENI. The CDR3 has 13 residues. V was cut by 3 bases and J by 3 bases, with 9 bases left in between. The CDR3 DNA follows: TGTGCCAGCTCACCGGGGGCCAACTACGAGCAGTACTTC. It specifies CASSPGANYEQYF.

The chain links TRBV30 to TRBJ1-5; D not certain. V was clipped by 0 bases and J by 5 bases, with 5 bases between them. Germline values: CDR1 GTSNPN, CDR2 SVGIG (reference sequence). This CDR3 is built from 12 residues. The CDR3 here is CAWSVGHQPQHF. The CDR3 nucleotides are TGTGCCTGGAGTGTCGGCCATCAGCCCCAGCATTTT. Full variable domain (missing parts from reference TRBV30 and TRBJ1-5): SQTIHQWPATLVQPVGSPLSLECTVEGTSNPNLYWYRQAAGRGLQLLFYSVGIGQISSEVPQNLSASRPQDRQFILSSKKLLLSDSGFYLCAWSVGHQPQHFGDGTRLSIL.

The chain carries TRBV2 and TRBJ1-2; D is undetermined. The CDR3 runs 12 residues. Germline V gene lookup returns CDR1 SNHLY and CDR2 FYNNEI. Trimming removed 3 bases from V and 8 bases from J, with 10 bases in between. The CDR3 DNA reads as TGTGCCAGCAGTGAGGGGAGGGTAGGCTACACCTTC. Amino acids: CASSEGRVGYTF.

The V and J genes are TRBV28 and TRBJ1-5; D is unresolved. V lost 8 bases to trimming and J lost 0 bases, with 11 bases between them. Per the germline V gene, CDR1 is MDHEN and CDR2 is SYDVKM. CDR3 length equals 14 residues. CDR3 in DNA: TGTGCCAGCGGAAGACCGAATAGCAATCAGCCCCAGCATTTT. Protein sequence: CASGRPNSNQPQHF.

CDR3 in DNA: TGTGCCAGCAGTACCGGGGGACGGCGCCCCTCTAGCACAGATACGCAGTATTTT. This gives the protein CASSTGGRRPSSTDTQYF. The V and J genes are TRBV28 and TRBJ2-3; perhaps TRBD2 as D (6 bases). This CDR3 has 18 residues. Trimming removed 5 bases at V and 0 bases at J, with 21 bases between. The V gene's germline CDR1 is MDHEN and CDR2 SYDVKM.

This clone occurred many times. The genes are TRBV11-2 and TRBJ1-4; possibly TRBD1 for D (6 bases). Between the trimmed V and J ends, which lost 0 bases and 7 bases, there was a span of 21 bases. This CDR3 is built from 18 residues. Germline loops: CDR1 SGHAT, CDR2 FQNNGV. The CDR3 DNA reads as TGTGCCAGCAGCTTAGATTGGAGGAACAGGGAACGGGGTGAAAAACTGTTTTTT. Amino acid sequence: CASSLDWRNRERGEKLFF.

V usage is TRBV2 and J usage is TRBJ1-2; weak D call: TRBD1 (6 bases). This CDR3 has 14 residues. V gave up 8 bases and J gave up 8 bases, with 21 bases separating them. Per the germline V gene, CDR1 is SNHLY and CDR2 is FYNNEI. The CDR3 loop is CASGGAQGVGGYTF. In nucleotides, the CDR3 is TGTGCCAGCGGAGGGGCACAGGGTGTAGGCGGCTACACCTTC. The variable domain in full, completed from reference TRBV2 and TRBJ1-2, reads EPEVTQTPSHQVTQMGQEVILRCVPISNHLYFYWYRQILGQKVEFLVSFYNNEISEKSEIFDDQFSVERPDGSNFTLKIRSTKLEDSAMYFCASGGAQGVGGYTFGSGTRLTVV.

CDR3 residues: CASSFQGDTEAFF. In nucleotides, the CDR3 is TGTGCCAGCAGCTTCCAGGGAGACACTGAAGCTTTCTTT. The genes are TRBV13 and TRBJ1-1; perhaps TRBD1 as D (5 bases). Germline loops: CDR1 PRHDT, CDR2 FYEKMQ (reference sequence). V lost 3 bases, J lost 3 bases, and 8 bases lay in between. The CDR3 consists of 13 residues. Full variable domain (outside the CDR3, taken from reference TRBV13 and TRBJ1-1): AAGVIQSPRHLIKEKRETATLKCYPIPRHDTVYWYQQGPGQDPQFLISFYEKMQSDKGSIPDRFSAQQFSDYHSELNMSSLELGDSALYFCASSFQGDTEAFFGQGTRLTVV.

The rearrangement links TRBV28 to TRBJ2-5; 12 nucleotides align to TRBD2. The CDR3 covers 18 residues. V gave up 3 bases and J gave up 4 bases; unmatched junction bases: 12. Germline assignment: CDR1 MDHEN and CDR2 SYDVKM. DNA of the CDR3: TGTGCCAGCAGTTTTGGGGGGGGGCCACTAGCGGGAGGAGAGACCCAGTACTTC. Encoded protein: CASSFGGGPLAGGETQYF.

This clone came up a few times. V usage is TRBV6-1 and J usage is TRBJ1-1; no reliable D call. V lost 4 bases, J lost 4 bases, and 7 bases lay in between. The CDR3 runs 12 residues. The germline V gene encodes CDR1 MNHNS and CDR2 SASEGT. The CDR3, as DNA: TGTGCCAGCAGTGTCGTGGGCACTGAAGCTTTCTTT. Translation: CASSVVGTEAFF.

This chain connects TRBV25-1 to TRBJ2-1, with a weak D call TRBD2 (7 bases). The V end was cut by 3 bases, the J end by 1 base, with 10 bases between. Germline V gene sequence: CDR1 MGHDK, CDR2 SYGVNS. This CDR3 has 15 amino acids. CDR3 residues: CASSEGGQSYNEQFF. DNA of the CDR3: TGTGCCAGCAGTGAGGGGGGGCAGTCCTACAATGAGCAGTTCTTC.

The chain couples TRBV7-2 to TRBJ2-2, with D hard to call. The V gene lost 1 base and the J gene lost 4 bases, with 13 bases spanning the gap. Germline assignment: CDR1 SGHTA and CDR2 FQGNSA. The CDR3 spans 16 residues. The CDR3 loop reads CASSLVVPKGTGELFF. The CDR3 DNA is TGTGCCAGCAGCTTAGTTGTCCCCAAGGGCACCGGGGAGCTGTTTTTT.

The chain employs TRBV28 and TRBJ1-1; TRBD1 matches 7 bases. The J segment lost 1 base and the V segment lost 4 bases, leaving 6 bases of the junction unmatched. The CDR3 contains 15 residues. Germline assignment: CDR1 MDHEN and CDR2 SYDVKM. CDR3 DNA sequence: TGTGCCAGCAGTTCCAGGGGGACCAAGAACACTGAAGCTTTCTTT. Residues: CASSSRGTKNTEAFF.

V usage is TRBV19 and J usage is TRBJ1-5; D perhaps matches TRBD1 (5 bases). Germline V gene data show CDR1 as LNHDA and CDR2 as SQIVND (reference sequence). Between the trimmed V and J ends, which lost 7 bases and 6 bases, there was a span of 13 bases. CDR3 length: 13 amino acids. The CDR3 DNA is TGTGCCAGTACCTACCCGGGGGTTCAGCCCCAGCATTTT. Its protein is CASTYPGVQPQHF.

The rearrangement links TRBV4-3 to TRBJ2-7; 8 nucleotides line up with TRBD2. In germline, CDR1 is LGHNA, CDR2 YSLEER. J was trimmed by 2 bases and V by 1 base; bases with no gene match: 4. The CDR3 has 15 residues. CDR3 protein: CASSQGGSGTYEQYF. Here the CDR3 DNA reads TGCGCCAGCAGCCAAGGCGGTAGCGGGACCTACGAGCAGTACTTC.

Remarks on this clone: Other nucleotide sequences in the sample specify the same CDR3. The CDR3 DNA follows: TGTGCCACCAGCAGAGATTTGGGCAATGAAAAACTGTTTTTT. The encoded protein is CATSRDLGNEKLFF. The chain combines TRBV15 with TRBJ1-4; D unclear. V lost 0 bases, J lost 5 bases, and 7 bases lay in between. Germline CDR1 is LNHNV and CDR2 is YYDKDF (reference sequence). The CDR3 spans 14 residues.

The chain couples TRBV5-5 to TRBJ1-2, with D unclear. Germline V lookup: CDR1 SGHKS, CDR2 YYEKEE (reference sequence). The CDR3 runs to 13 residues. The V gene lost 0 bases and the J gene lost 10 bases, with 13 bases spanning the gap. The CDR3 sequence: CASSLGAGDTYTF. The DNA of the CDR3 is TGTGCCAGCAGCTTGGGGGCAGGTGATACCTACACCTTC.

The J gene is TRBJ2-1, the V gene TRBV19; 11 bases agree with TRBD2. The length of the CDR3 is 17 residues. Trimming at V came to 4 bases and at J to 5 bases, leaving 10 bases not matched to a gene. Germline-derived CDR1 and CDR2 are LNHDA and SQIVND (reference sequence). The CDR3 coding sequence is TGTGCCAGTAGTAGGGGTAGCGGGAGGGCCTCAAACAATGAGCAGTTCTTC. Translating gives CASSRGSGRASNNEQFF.

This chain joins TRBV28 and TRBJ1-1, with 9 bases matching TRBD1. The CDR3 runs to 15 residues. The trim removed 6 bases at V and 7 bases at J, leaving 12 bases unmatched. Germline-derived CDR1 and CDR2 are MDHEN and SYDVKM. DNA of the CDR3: TGTGCCAGCAGCGCCCCGGGGGACAGGGACTTTGAAGCTTTCTTT. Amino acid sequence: CASSAPGDRDFEAFF.

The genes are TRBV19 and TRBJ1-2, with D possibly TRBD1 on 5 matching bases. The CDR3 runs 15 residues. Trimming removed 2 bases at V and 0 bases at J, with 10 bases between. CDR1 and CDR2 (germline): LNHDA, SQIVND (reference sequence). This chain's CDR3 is CASSIRRETNYGYTF. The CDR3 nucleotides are TGTGCCAGTAGTATACGCAGGGAAACTAACTATGGCTACACCTTC. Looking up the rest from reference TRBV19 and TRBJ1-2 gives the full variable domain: DGGITQSPKYLFRKEGQNVTLSCEQNLNHDAMYWYRQDPGQGLRLIYYSQIVNDFQKGDIAEGYSVSREKKESFPLTVTSAQKNPTAFYLCASSIRRETNYGYTFGSGTRLTVV.

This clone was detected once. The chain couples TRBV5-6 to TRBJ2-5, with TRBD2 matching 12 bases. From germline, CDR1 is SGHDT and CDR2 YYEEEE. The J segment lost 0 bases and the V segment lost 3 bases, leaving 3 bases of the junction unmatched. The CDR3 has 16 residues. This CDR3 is CASSSPSGRDQETQYF. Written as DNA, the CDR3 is TGTGCCAGCAGCTCCCCTAGCGGGAGGGACCAAGAGACCCAGTACTTC.

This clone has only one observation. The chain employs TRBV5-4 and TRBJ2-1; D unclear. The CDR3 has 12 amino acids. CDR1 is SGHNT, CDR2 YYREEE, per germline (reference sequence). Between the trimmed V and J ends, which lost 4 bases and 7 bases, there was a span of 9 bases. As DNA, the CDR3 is TGTGCCAGCAGCCGTAGGAGAAATGAGCAGTTCTTC. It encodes CASSRRRNEQFF.